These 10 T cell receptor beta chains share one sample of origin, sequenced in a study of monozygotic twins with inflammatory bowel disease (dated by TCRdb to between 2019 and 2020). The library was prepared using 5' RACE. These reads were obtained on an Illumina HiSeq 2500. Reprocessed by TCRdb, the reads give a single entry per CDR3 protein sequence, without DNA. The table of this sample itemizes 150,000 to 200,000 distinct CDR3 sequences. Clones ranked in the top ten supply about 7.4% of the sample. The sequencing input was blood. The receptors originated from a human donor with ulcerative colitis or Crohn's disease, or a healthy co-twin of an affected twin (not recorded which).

The CDR3 is CAISLDRYGYTF. The genes are TRBV10-3 and TRBJ1-2. The CDR3 runs to 12 residues. CDR1 and CDR2 (germline): ENHRY, SYGVKD.

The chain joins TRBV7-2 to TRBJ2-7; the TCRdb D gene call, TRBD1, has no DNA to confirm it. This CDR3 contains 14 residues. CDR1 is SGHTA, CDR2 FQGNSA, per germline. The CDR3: CASSLGPESYEQYF. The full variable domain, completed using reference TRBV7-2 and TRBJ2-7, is GAGVSQSPSNKVTEKGKDVELRCDPISGHTALYWYRQSLGQGLEFLIYFQGNSAPDKSGLPSDRFSAERTGGSVSTLTIQRTQQEDSAVYLCASSLGPESYEQYFGPGTRLTVT.

The chain's CDR3 is CASSSRGNTEAFF. The rearrangement links TRBV27 to TRBJ1-1; absent DNA, TCRdb's TRBD1 call cannot be checked. Looked up from germline, CDR1 is MNHEY and CDR2 is SMNVEV (reference sequence). This CDR3 spans 13 amino acids.

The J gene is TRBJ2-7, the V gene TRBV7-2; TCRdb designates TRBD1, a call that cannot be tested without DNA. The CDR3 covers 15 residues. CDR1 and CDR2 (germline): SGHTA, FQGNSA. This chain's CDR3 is CASSPGQGAIYEQYF.

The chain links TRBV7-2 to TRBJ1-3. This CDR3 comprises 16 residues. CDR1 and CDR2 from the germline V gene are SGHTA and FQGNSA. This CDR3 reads CASSFSSGSSGNTIYF. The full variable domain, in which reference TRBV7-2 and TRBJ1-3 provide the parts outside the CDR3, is GAGVSQSPSNKVTEKGKDVELRCDPISGHTALYWYRQSLGQGLEFLIYFQGNSAPDKSGLPSDRFSAERTGGSVSTLTIQRTQQEDSAVYLCASSFSSGSSGNTIYFGEGSWLTVV.

CDR3 loop: CATADGRRIGEQFF. This sequence joins TRBV11-2 and TRBJ2-1; TCRdb outputs TRBD2, but without DNA this stays unchecked. Germline CDR1 SGHAT, CDR2 FQNNGV. The CDR3 totals 14 residues. Full variable domain (outside the CDR3, taken from reference TRBV11-2 and TRBJ2-1): EAGVAQSPRYKIIEKRQSVAFWCNPISGHATLYWYQQILGQGPKLLIQFQNNGVVDDSQLPKDRFSAERLKGVDSTLKIQPAKLEDSAVYLCATADGRRIGEQFFGPGTRLTVL.

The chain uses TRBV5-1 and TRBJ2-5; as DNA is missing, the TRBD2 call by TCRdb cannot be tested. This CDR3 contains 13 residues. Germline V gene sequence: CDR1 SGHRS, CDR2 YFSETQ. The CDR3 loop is CASSTGIRETQYF. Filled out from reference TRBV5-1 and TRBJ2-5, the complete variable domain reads KAGVTQTPRYLIKTRGQQVTLSCSPISGHRSVSWYQQTPGQGLQFLFEYFSETQRNKGNFPGRFSGRQFSNSRSEMNVSTLELGDSALYLCASSTGIRETQYFGPGTRLLVL.

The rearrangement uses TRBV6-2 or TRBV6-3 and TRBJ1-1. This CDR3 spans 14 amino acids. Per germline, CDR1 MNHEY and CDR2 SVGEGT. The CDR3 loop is CASSYVGGGTEAFF.

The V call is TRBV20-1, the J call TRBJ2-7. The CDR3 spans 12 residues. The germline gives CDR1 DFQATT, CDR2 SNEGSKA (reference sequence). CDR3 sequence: CSAIFKGNEQYF.

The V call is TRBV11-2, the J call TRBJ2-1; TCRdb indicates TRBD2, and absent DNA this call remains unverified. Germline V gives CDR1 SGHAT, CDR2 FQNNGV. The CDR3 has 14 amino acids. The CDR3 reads CASSRPPAGNEQFF.